The text below deals with one T cell receptor beta chain. The entry originates in a study of a mutant IDH1 vaccine in newly diagnosed glioma. Indicated time point: baseline, week 1 (first vaccination visit). Treatment: pre-vaccination baseline after standard-of-care therapy. Method: immunoSEQ multiplex PCR; TCRdb's copy keeps in-frame clones and lacks some. The top ten hold about 20% of the sample, which has 25,000 to 35,000 clones, almost 85% seen once. V shed 5 bases, J shed 2 bases, and the junction held 5 bases outside the gene matches. Germline CDR1 is SGHRS and CDR2 is YFSETQ. The CDR3 is 15 amino acids.

The chain recombines TRBV5-1 with TRBJ2-5; 11 positions agree with TRBD2. This clonotype originated in a man aged 30 to 39 with glioma. The sequences come from PBMCs, collected from a glioma patient treated with radiotherapy, temozolomide or both. Here the CDR3 DNA reads TGCGCCAGCAGGAAGACTAGCGGGGTACAAGAGACCCAGTACTTC. It is translated as CASRKTSGVQETQYF.